Listed below are T cell receptor beta chains from one sample, sequenced in a study of T cells in localized non-small cell lung cancer. Measured with immunoSEQ multiplex PCR; TCRdb has only the in-frame clones, and not every one. The sample consists of fewer than 35,000 clones, 85% to 90% of them appearing once. The sequencing used peripheral blood, collected before any cancer treatment. These receptors all come from a man between 40 and 70 years old with stage I lung adenocarcinoma. Each CDR3 is given with its conserved first and last residue. Each record gives: V gene, clone size, D gene, J gene, CDR3 DNA, CDR3 protein. The D gene is left open where the match is weak. Clone sizes are given selectively: once, few, many, or a class where the clone is expanded.

TRBV6-1	-	TRBD2	TRBJ2-3	TGTGCCAGCAGTGGCCCGGGACCTAGCGGGGGGGTTACAGATACGCAGTATTTT	CASSGPGPSGGVTDTQYF
TRBV5-1	-	-	TRBJ1-1	TGCGCCAGCAGCTTGGGGGACGTTGAAGCTTTCTTT	CASSLGDVEAFF
TRBV2	-	TRBD2	TRBJ2-1	TGTGCCAGCAGTGAATCGGCTAGCGGGGGGGCGGGGTTCTTC	CASSESASGGAGFF
TRBV7-8	-	-	TRBJ2-2	TGTGCCAGCAGCTTATGGGCCGGGGACACCGGGGAGCTGTTTTTT	CASSLWAGDTGELFF
TRBV6-5	-	TRBD1	TRBJ1-1	TGTGCCAGCAGTTTGAGGCAGGGGGGGACTGAAGCTTTCTTT	CASSLRQGGTEAFF
TRBV7-2	-	-	TRBJ1-2	TGTGCCAGCAGCCCCGTGTTAGCCCTTGGGTCTGGCTACACCTTC	CASSPVLALGSGYTF
TRBV2	-	-	TRBJ2-2	TGTGCCAGCAGGGACACAATGAACACCGGGGAGCTGTTTTTT	CASRDTMNTGELFF
TRBV19	-	TRBD1	TRBJ1-1	TGTGCCAGTAGTAATACAGGGGATTATTCTGAAGCTTTCTTT	CASSNTGDYSEAFF
TRBV19	-	-	TRBJ2-7	TGTGCCAGTAGCCCCACCGGGACTCTCGGCTACGAGCAGTACTTC	CASSPTGTLGYEQYF
TRBV2	-	-	TRBJ1-4	TGTGCCAGAAAAAAAGCGGGGGGTGAAAAACTGTTTTTT	CARKKAGGEKLFF
TRBV6-5	-	-	TRBJ1-1	TGTGCCAGCAGTTACTCTTACAGCCTCAACACTGAAGCTTTCTTT	CASSYSYSLNTEAFF
TRBV5-1	-	-	TRBJ2-3	TGCGCCAGCAGCTTGAACGGACTCACAGATACGCAGTATTTT	CASSLNGLTDTQYF
TRBV7-6	-	-	TRBJ2-7	TGTGCCAGCAGCTTAACCCAAAGGAAGCCCTACGAGCAGTACTTC	CASSLTQRKPYEQYF
TRBV6-1	-	-	TRBJ1-1	TGTGCCAGCAGTGAGGGGAGGGTCACTGAAGCTTTCTTT	CASSEGRVTEAFF
TRBV5-1	once	-	TRBJ2-6	TGCGCCAGCAGCTTGACTTTCGGCTCTGGGGCCAACGTCCTGACTTTC	CASSLTFGSGANVLTF
TRBV28	-	-	TRBJ2-6	TGTGCCAGCAGTGAAACCGGGACACATTCTCTCTCTGGGGCCAACGTCCTGACTTTC	CASSETGTHSLSGANVLTF